The clone carrying this T cell receptor (beta chain) has a handful of counts. The target antigen is unknown. Constant-segment primers and 5'RACE yielded cDNA libraries for TCR alpha and TCR beta, each carrying sample barcodes and UMIs. TCRdb fed the 5' RACE reads into MiXCR, producing one record per CDR3 protein. The data hold approximately 240,000 distinct CDR3 sequences, with 16% observed a single time. The sample comes from a study of T-cell memory formation after mild COVID-19. General study findings and limits: Several responding clones turned up in pre-infection memory, indicating that cross-reactive memory may have taken part. The study found contracting CD4+ clones mainly in CM and EM and contracting CD8+ clones in EMRA.

Trimming pared 0 bases from V and 7 bases from J, leaving 9 bases between. Germline-derived CDR1 and CDR2 are SGHTA and FQGNSA. The CDR3 spans 13 residues. The chain uses TRBV7-2 and TRBJ2-5; D is unclear. This receptor was identified in a young man who had mild COVID-19 (a few samples of this study predate the infection). Cell type and time point are not known. The sample consisted of PBMCs or a T cell subset sorted from them (not recorded which). CDR3: CASSLAPVRTQYF. The CDR3 nucleotides read TGTGCCAGCAGCTTAGCGCCCGTACGGACCCAGTACTTC.